Detailed here is one TCR beta chain. This clonotype has more than one count but fewer than ten. Its recognized antigen is unknown. Per-base qualities were not stored, and no clone one base away is much larger. V and J are trimmed by 5 bases and 3 bases, and the gene matches miss 4 bases of the junction. The CDR1 and CDR2 encoded by the germline V gene are ENHRY and SYGVKD. From its cysteine to its phenylalanine, the CDR3 spans 15 amino acids. Only the CDR3 portion is preserved as DNA: 45 bases, with reading frame beginning at the first base. The sample comes from a study of response to subunit inactivated influenza vaccine (dated by TCRdb to between 2017 and 2018). Describing the broader study: Deep quantitative profiling of the T cell receptor repertoire was used in the study to follow responses to a trivalent subunit inactivated influenza vaccine.

Overall study outcomes, separate from this receptor: It was suggested by the authors that each seasonal influenza vaccination may recruit only a limited number of new T cells.

Library preparation was by RT-PCR. Sequencing took place on an Illumina HiSeq 2500. TCRdb reran the public reads through fastp at Q25 and MiXCR, keeping productive beta chains. Rows are unified per CDR3 protein, each entry keeping the most common DNA and genes. This sample gives about 500,000 distinct CDR3 sequences in total; 6.5% to 8% of them show up just once. The ten largest clones represent around 13% of the sample. Recombination connected TRBV10-3 to TRBJ2-1, and 10 junctional nucleotides match TRBD2. The sample was PBMCs from blood, taken less than 30 months after vaccination. The origin of this receptor is a man between 50 and 75 years old who received an inactivated influenza vaccine. Donor details come from another sample of the same person, matched by shared clones. The CDR3 amino acid sequence is: CAISPSGGDYNEQFF. The sequenced DNA: TGTGCCATCAGTCCTAGCGGGGGAGACTACAATGAGCAGTTCTTC.